This is a list of T cell receptor beta chains from one sample in a study of T cells after yellow fever vaccination. TCRdb ran MiXCR on the 5' RACE reads and lists one entry per CDR3 protein. The data show hundreds of thousands of distinct CDR3 sequences, with 7% to 10% seen just once and roughly a sixth held by the top ten. The sequenced sample was PBMCs, obtained 45 days after the first yellow fever vaccination. These receptors were obtained from a man younger than 35 who received the YFV17D yellow fever vaccine. The CDR3 runs from the conserved cysteine through the conserved F or W. A D gene is named only where the DNA matches it firmly. Clone size is given for some rows only: seen once, a few or many times, or a class if the clone is expanded.

v_call	j_call	d_call	clone_size	cdr3_nt	cdr3_aa
TRBV5-1	TRBJ2-1	TRBD2	.	TGCGCCAGCAGCCTGGGACTAGCCCAAGTCAATGAGCAGTTCTTC	CASSLGLAQVNEQFF
TRBV3-1	TRBJ2-7	.	few	TGTGCCAGCAGCCAAGCCGACAGAAACTACGAGCAGTACTTC	CASSQADRNYEQYF
TRBV5-1	TRBJ2-5	TRBD2	few	TGCGCCAGCAGCCCACGGACTAGCGGGTTCCAAGAGACCCAGTACTTC	CASSPRTSGFQETQYF
TRBV12-3/TRBV12-4	TRBJ2-2	.	few	TGTGCCAGCAGTGATACGAACACCGGGGAGCTGTTTTTT	CASSDTNTGELFF
TRBV20-1	TRBJ2-7	TRBD1	few	TGCAGTGCTAGGGACAGGCGATCGTATCGTTCCTACGAGCAGTACTTC	CSARDRRSYRSYEQYF
TRBV6-5	TRBJ2-3	.	.	TGTGCCAGCAGTTACTCCTGGACTGACACAGATACGCAGTATTTT	CASSYSWTDTDTQYF
TRBV9	TRBJ2-5	TRBD2	.	TGTGCCAGCAGCCCACCTCGGCTAGCGGGGGAAGAGACCCAGTACTTC	CASSPPRLAGEETQYF
TRBV3-1	TRBJ2-5	.	few	TGTGCCAGCAGCCGGAGTGGGTCGGAGACCCAGTACTTC	CASSRSGSETQYF
TRBV7-2	TRBJ1-6	.	few	TGTGCCAGCAGCTTCAACAGGGTTTCACCCCTCCACTTT	CASSFNRVSPLHF
TRBV20-1	TRBJ2-2	.	few	TGCAGTGCTAGACAGGGTTACACCGGGGAGCTGTTTTTT	CSARQGYTGELFF
TRBV14	TRBJ1-5	.	.	TGTGCCAGCAGCCTAGCGGGACGGTATAGCAATCAGCCCCAGCATTTT	CASSLAGRYSNQPQHF
TRBV5-1	TRBJ2-2	TRBD1	.	TGCGCCAGCAGCTTGGCTCCCGGGACAGGTAACACCGGGGAGCTGTTTTTT	CASSLAPGTGNTGELFF
TRBV13	TRBJ2-1	TRBD2	many	TGTGCCAGCAGCCTGGGACTAGCAGACAATGAGCAGTTCTTC	CASSLGLADNEQFF
TRBV6-1	TRBJ2-5	.	many	TGTGCCAGCAGTGTAGGGACCGGGCAAGAGACCCAGTACTTC	CASSVGTGQETQYF
TRBV10-3	TRBJ2-5	TRBD2	.	TGTGCCATCATGGGGGGGTCGGAGACCCAGTACTTC	CAIMGGSETQYF
TRBV5-4	TRBJ2-1	TRBD2	.	TGTGCCAGCATCCATGACACGGCGGGGGGGCCAAATGAGCAGTTCTTC	CASIHDTAGGPNEQFF
TRBV12-3/TRBV12-4	TRBJ1-1	.	few	TGTGCCAGCAGTTTATGGACCTTGACAGGGAACACTGAAGCTTTCTTT	CASSLWTLTGNTEAFF
TRBV20-1	TRBJ2-3	TRBD2	.	TGCAGTGCTAGAGATTTTGGGGGGGGCACAGATACGCAGTATTTT	CSARDFGGGTDTQYF
TRBV19	TRBJ2-3	.	.	TGTGCCAGTAGTCTCGCCGGGGCGAGGACAGATACGCAGTATTTT	CASSLAGARTDTQYF
TRBV6-1	TRBJ2-7	.	.	TGTGCCAGCAGTCTGGGACAACCGCCCTCCGAGCAGTACTTC	CASSLGQPPSEQYF
TRBV4-1	TRBJ1-4	.	few	TGCGCCAGCGAGGGAGCAACTAATGAAAAACTGTTTTTT	CASEGATNEKLFF
TRBV20-1	TRBJ2-5	TRBD2	.	TGCAGTGCTAGAGAGGGACTATCTAGGGAGACCCAGTACTTC	CSAREGLSRETQYF
TRBV11-1	TRBJ2-1	TRBD2	.	TGTGCCAGCAGCCGCCTCGGTAGCGGGGGGGCTGTCTACAATGAGCAGTTCTTC	CASSRLGSGGAVYNEQFF
TRBV6-2/TRBV6-3	TRBJ1-6	.	.	TGTGCCAGCCAGCGGGATAGGCCGCCGAAGAATACTCTCCACTTT	CASQRDRPPKNTLHF
TRBV7-2	TRBJ1-2	.	.	TGTGCCAGCAGCTTAGACAGGCTGGGTGGCTACACCTTC	CASSLDRLGGYTF
TRBV7-2	TRBJ2-1	.	.	TGTGCCAGCAGCTTAGTTTCGAGCGGGCTAGTCTACAATGAGCAGTTCTTC	CASSLVSSGLVYNEQFF
TRBV5-6	TRBJ1-5	.	.	TGTGCCAGCAGCTTTCGACAGGTTGAGCCCCAGCATTTT	CASSFRQVEPQHF
TRBV12-3/TRBV12-4	TRBJ2-1	TRBD2	many	TGTGCCAGCAGTTTGACTAGCGGGCCTGAGCAGTTCTTC	CASSLTSGPEQFF
TRBV6-5	TRBJ2-7	.	many	TGTGCCAGCAGTTACTCGAGGGGGAACGAGCAGTACTTC	CASSYSRGNEQYF